This T cell receptor (beta chain) was obtained from a study of T cell responses to AZD1222 COVID-19 vaccine. As concerns this clone: Its antigen is undetermined.

Profiled with immunoSEQ multiplex PCR; TCRdb holds only in-frame clones, not every one. The sample has roughly 110,000 clones; just over 90% are singletons. CDR1 and CDR2 (germline): LNHDA, SQIVND (reference sequence). V was clipped by 4 bases and J by 6 bases, with 13 bases between them. The length of the CDR3 is 14 residues. Study findings and constraints: Donors were mostly white British, more females; clonal diversity possibly underestimated.

The starting material was peripheral blood, obtained 28 days after the second AZD1222 dose. This TCR came from an adult who received the AZD1222 COVID-19 vaccine. The chain couples TRBV19 to TRBJ2-1, with D maybe TRBD1 (6 bases). In DNA, the CDR3 is TGTGCCAGTAGTAGGCAGGGGCGCCTCAATGAGCAGTTCTTC. Protein sequence: CASSRQGRLNEQFF.